This entry features one T cell receptor beta chain sequence. Its specificity is unknown. Using immunoSEQ multiplex PCR, the repertoire was profiled, and TCRdb retains in-frame clones only, with some absent. The sample lists 150,000 to 200,000 clones; roughly nine tenths were seen once. This entry comes from a study of T cell responses to AZD1222 COVID-19 vaccine. Germline values: CDR1 SQVTM, CDR2 ANQGSEA. Unmatched junction bases numbered 12, after V lost 5 bases and J lost 1 base. The CDR3 length is 16 residues. Study-level points and caveats: Two AZD1222 doses significantly raised spike-specific TCR breadth and depth over controls.

This TCR was recovered from an adult in good health. The chain is built from TRBV29-1 and TRBJ2-7; 9 nucleotides match TRBD1. Sequences were derived from peripheral blood, sampled on day 0 of AZD1222 vaccination. This chain's CDR3 is CSVSGVRQGGSYEQYF. As DNA, the CDR3 is TGCAGCGTTTCAGGGGTCCGACAGGGGGGGTCCTACGAGCAGTACTTC.